This T cell receptor (beta chain) was identified during a study of tumor-infiltrating lymphocytes in primary liver carcinoma. By proportion, this clonotype is medium-sized. Germline V CDR1 and CDR2: SGHNT, YENEEA. This CDR3 region has 13 residues. V gave up 4 bases and J gave up 8 bases, with 12 bases separating them. A constant-region primer served to make TCR beta cDNA from about 500 ng total RNA. Construction of TCR beta libraries relied on three successive nested multiplex PCR rounds employing slightly modified ARM-PCR. With TRBV1-TRBV30 forward primers and a C-beta reverse primer, the first two PCR rounds were run for around 10 cycles each. TCRdb independently ran MiXCR on the multiplex PCR reads; one entry per CDR3 protein. The sample consists of 40,000 to 55,000 distinct CDR3 sequences, just over 70% of them appearing once. Scientists recovered RNA and DNA together from roughly 20-30 mg of unsorted bulk tissue.

The rearrangement links TRBV11-3 to TRBJ2-1, with a weak D call TRBD2 (6 bases). The sequencing input was liver tumor tissue from sampling region 5. Stated subset: tumor region T5, tumor centre. The TCR comes from a man aged 35-49 years with primary liver carcinoma and hepatitis B virus infection. The CDR3 sequence: CASSWGLGDEQFF. CDR3 sequence (DNA): TGTGCCAGCAGCTGGGGACTGGGGGATGAGCAGTTCTTC.